This T cell receptor beta chain was obtained from a study of T cell changes during pregnancy in multiple sclerosis. Only in-frame clones appear in the TCRdb table, and some are missing; sequencing was by immunoSEQ multiplex PCR. The table has tens of thousands of clones, around 94% seen once. CDR3 length equals 15 residues. Germline V gives CDR1 MNHEY, CDR2 SVGAGI. V was clipped by 0 bases and J by 4 bases; unmatched bases: 4. V and J are TRBV6-5 and TRBJ2-5; 8 bases line up with TRBD2. This receptor was taken from a female donor with multiple sclerosis, enrolled in a pregnancy study. Specimen: CD4+ T cells from peripheral blood mononuclear cells, collected after pregnancy. In nucleotides, the CDR3 is TGTGCCAGCAGTTACTCTTTCGGGAGGGGAGAGACCCAGTACTTC. Its translation: CASSYSFGRGETQYF.